The rows below give T cell receptor delta chains drawn from one sample of a study of Vδ1+ human thymocytes. TCRdb ran CATT on the multiplex PCR reads. The data contain about 75,000 delta-chain clones, about 30% of them singletons. Sequenced material: Vdelta1+ gamma-delta thymocytes from the thymus. The receptor source for this set is a boy younger than two who had congenital heart surgery. Both conserved end residues are part of each CDR3. A D gene is named only where the DNA matches it firmly. Expanded clones are given a class, and other clones once, few, many or no size at all.

few	TRDV1	TRDJ1	NA	TGTGCTCTTGGGGAAGTACACGGGGCCACATCGGACACCGATAAACTCATCTTT	CALGEVHGATSDTDKLIF
NA	TRDV3	TRDJ1	TRDD3	TGTGCCCTTCTACCAGAGTACTGGGGGATAACGGATAAACTCATCTTT	CALLPEYWGITDKLIF
NA	TRDV1	TRDJ1	TRDD2	TGTGCTCTTGGGAGCTATACCTTCCTACCTGGGGATTACACCGATAAACTCATCTTT	CALGSYTFLPGDYTDKLIF
NA	TRDV1	TRDJ1	TRDD3	TGTGCTCTTGGGGAAGATATTATGGGTAAATTCTGGGGGAACACCGATAAACTCATCTTT	CALGEDIMGKFWGNTDKLIF
NA	TRDV1	TRDJ1	TRDD3	TGTGCTCTTGGGGAACGCAGCGATTTAAACTGGGGGACACGACGATGCTTCACCGATAAACTCATCTTT	CALGERSDLNWGTRRCFTDKLIF
NA	TRDV1	TRDJ1	TRDD3	TGTGCTCTTGGGGGCCCCAATCGATCCTACCGTGACCCCATGAAGGAGTTGAGGGGGATAACCGGTCACATGGGACTCATCTTT	CALGGPNRSYRDPMKELRGITGHMGLIF
once	TRDV1	TRDJ1	TRDD3	TGTGCTCTTGGGGAACCCAAGGCCTTGGGTACTATCTGGGGGAGACCCCAGTACACCGATAAACTCATCTTT	CALGEPKALGTIWGRPQYTDKLIF
NA	TRDV1	TRDJ1	TRDD3	TGTGCTCTTGGGGAACTCCTTCCTACTCTCTCTGGGGGATACGCACCGTACACCGATAAACTCATCTTT	CALGELLPTLSGGYAPYTDKLIF
few	TRDV1	TRDJ1	TRDD3	TGTGCTCTTGGGGAGCATAAAGTTCCCTTCCGATACTGGGGGATACGAACCGATAAACTCATCTTT	CALGEHKVPFRYWGIRTDKLIF
NA	TRDV1	TRDJ1	NA	TGTGCTCTTGGGGCAACAAGTTGCAGCCTACTCGTTGGGGGGGAAGGCGGGCACACCGATAAACTCATCTTT	CALGATSCSLLVGGEGGHTDKLIF
NA	TRDV1	TRDJ1	TRDD3	TGTGCTCTTGGGGAACCGGAGGATACCTACCACTGGGGACGGGGGCCCGATAAACTCATCTTT	CALGEPEDTYHWGRGPDKLIF
NA	TRDV1	TRDJ1	NA	TGTGCTCTTGGGGAATTGTACCCGACCGTCATCTTT	CALGELYPTVIF
NA	TRDV1	TRDJ1	TRDD3	TGTGCTCTTGGGGAACTTGCGGGGATACCGCTACGCGGTAAACTCATCTTT	CALGELAGIPLRGKLIF
NA	TRDV2	TRDJ1	NA	TGTGCCTGTCAGCAGTTATTCGGGGGGTTTTATAAGCTCATCTTT	CACQQLFGGFYKLIF
few	TRDV1	TRDJ1	TRDD3	TGTGCTCTTGGGGACTACTGGGGGATACCTTATCGACCGTACACCGATAAACTCATCTTT	CALGDYWGIPYRPYTDKLIF
NA	TRDV1	TRDJ1	NA	TGTGCTCTTGGGGAACTCCCCTCTCTACGAGGTACTTTTCGGGCCCCCCCCCCTTACACCGATAACCTCATCTTT	CALGELPSLRGTFRAPPPYTDNLIF
NA	TRDV1	TRDJ1	TRDD3	TGTGCTCTTGGGGAACTGGGGTTTCCTTCCTATCCACCGTACTGGGGGATGTACACCGATAAACTCATCTTT	CALGELGFPSYPPYWGMYTDKLIF
few	TRDV1	TRDJ1	NA	TGTGCTCTTGGGGAATCGGTCCTACGATACTCGGCGTACACCGATAAACTCATCTTT	CALGESVLRYSAYTDKLIF
few	TRDV1	TRDJ1	NA	TGTGCTCTTGGGGAACTCCACCCATTGCGCATCGATAAACTCATCTTT	CALGELHPLRIDKLIF
few	TRDV1	TRDJ1	TRDD3	TGTGCTCTTGGGGAACGGCACGTCAACAAACGCGGGGATACCCTTTACAGGACCGATAAACTCATCTTT	CALGERHVNKRGDTLYRTDKLIF
NA	TRDV1	TRDJ1	NA	TGTGCTCTTGGGGAACTCGGGCTGGGGACCGATAAACTCATCTTT	CALGELGLGTDKLIF
few	TRDV1	TRDJ1	TRDD3	TGTGCTCTTGGGGAAACTTCCTTCTGGGGGATACGAACCCGCACCGATAAACTCATCTTT	CALGETSFWGIRTRTDKLIF
NA	TRDV1	TRDJ1	TRDD3	TGTGCTCTTGGGGAACTGGGGGATACCCTGACCGATAAACTCATCTTT	CALGELGDTLTDKLIF
few	TRDV1	TRDJ1	TRDD3	TGTGCTCTTGGGGAACACTTCCGGAAACTGGGGGATACGCAAAGCCAAGATGATTCTCCTAGGACATACACCGATAAACTCATCTTT	CALGEHFRKLGDTQSQDDSPRTYTDKLIF
NA	TRDV1	TRDJ1	NA	TGTGCTCTTGGGGGAGCCCCCGATTCCACCGATAAACTCATCTTT	CALGGAPDSTDKLIF
NA	TRDV1	TRDJ1	TRDD3	TGTGCTCTTGGTGCTAGTTGCGGGGATACAAACACCGATAAACTCATCTTT	CALGASCGDTNTDKLIF
medium-sized	TRDV2	TRDJ1	TRDD3	TGTGCCTGTGACAACGTACTGGGGGATACTTGCACCGATAAACTCATCTTT	CACDNVLGDTCTDKLIF
few	TRDV1	TRDJ1	NA	TGTGCTCTTGGGGAAGGGATTATGGGGCCTGGACTGCACGATAAACTCATCTTT	CALGEGIMGPGLHDKLIF
few	TRDV1	TRDJ1	TRDD3	TGTGCTCTTGGGGAATTTGTTTTAGGGCCTCTGGGGGAGCCCGATAAACTCATCTTT	CALGEFVLGPLGEPDKLIF
NA	TRDV1	TRDJ1	TRDD3	TGTGCTCTTGGGGAACCGAGTCCTGTCTGGGGGATACGGGTGTACACCGATAAACTCATCTTT	CALGEPSPVWGIRVYTDKLIF
NA	TRDV1	TRDJ1	TRDD3	TGTGCTCTTGGGGAACTAGACCACCTAACCCTTCCTAAACGGGAGGTGGACTCCTGGGGGATAAAGACCGATAAACTCATCTTT	CALGELDHLTLPKREVDSWGIKTDKLIF
NA	TRDV1	TRDJ1	NA	TGTGCTCTTGGGGGTGAATTTCCTAAGTGGGGGACTCCCGATAGACTCATCTTT	CALGGEFPKWGTPDRLIF
few	TRDV1	TRDJ1	NA	TGTGCTCTTGGGGAACTAGCTTTAAGTCCTTTCTGGGGACACGTTTACACCGATAAACTCATCTTT	CALGELALSPFWGHVYTDKLIF
NA	TRDV1	TRDJ1	TRDD3	TGTGCTCTTGGGGAACTAATATCGGTACTGGGGGACCCTACCGCTGTTAAACTCATCTTT	CALGELISVLGDPTAVKLIF
few	TRDV1	TRDJ1	NA	TGTGCTCTTGGGGAAGTTAATAAAACCCCCTACGGAGGTACTGGACGGTCGATGTACACCGATAAACTCATCTTT	CALGEVNKTPYGGTGRSMYTDKLIF
once	TRDV1	TRDJ1	NA	TGTGCTCTTGGGTTTCCTTCCTTTCCGGGCTGGGGTGACACCGATAAACTCATCTTT	CALGFPSFPGWGDTDKLIF
few	TRDV1	TRDJ1	NA	TGTGCTCTTGGTCCCGGCACCAAGTACACCGATAAACTCATCTTT	CALGPGTKYTDKLIF
NA	TRDV1	TRDJ2	NA	TGTGCTCTTGGGAACTTACTAAGGGGGCAGAGTCCTGCTTTGACAGCGCAACTCTTCTTT	CALGNLLRGQSPALTAQLFF
NA	TRDV1	TRDJ1	NA	TGTGCTCTTGGGGAAAAGACCTTCCTGTTACTACTGGGGGCTCCGTACACCGATAAACTCATCTTT	CALGEKTFLLLLGAPYTDKLIF
NA	TRDV1	TRDJ1	TRDD3	TGTGCTCTTGGGGAACGAATCAAGGTTGGCTGGGGGACAGGGTACACCGATAAACTCATCTTT	CALGERIKVGWGTGYTDKLIF
NA	TRDV2	TRDJ3	NA	TGTGCCTGTGACACCGGATGGGCTACGAAGCCCTGGGACACCCGACAGATGTTTTTC	CACDTGWATKPWDTRQMFF
NA	TRDV1	TRDJ1	TRDD3	TGTGCTCTTGGGAACGTTTTCCTCCCGAAGGCTGGGGGATACACCGATAAACTCATCTTT	CALGNVFLPKAGGYTDKLIF
NA	TRDV1	TRDJ1	TRDD2	TGTGCTCTTGGGGAAGAGGGGCCTTCCTACGCCTTGCCCTACTGGGGAAACCCGCGACGCGATAAACTCATCTTT	CALGEEGPSYALPYWGNPRRDKLIF
NA	TRDV1	TRDJ1	TRDD3	TGTGCTCTTGGGGAACAGGGATACGGGTGGAAGTACACCGATAAACTCATCTTT	CALGEQGYGWKYTDKLIF
NA	TRDV1	TRDJ1	NA	TGTGCTCTTGGGGAAGTCTACCTTGACGTCCGGGGGAATTCAATCACGGTCACCGATAAACTCATCTTT	CALGEVYLDVRGNSITVTDKLIF
once	TRDV1	TRDJ1	NA	TGTGCTCTTGGGGAAGTTTCCTACGCCTCCTCAGGGGGATTTTGCTCCACCGATAAACTCATCTTT	CALGEVSYASSGGFCSTDKLIF
few	TRDV1	TRDJ1	NA	TGTGCTCTTGGGGAGTATAAGCTATGCACCGATAAACTCATCTTT	CALGEYKLCTDKLIF
NA	TRDV1	TRDJ1	TRDD3	TGTGCTCTTGGCCTTCCTACTGGGGGATACCTCCTGTACACCGATAAACTCATCTTT	CALGLPTGGYLLYTDKLIF
few	TRDV1	TRDJ1	TRDD3	TGTGCTCTTGGGGAACTTGATCCGGGGGGATACCGTACCGATAAACTCATCTTT	CALGELDPGGYRTDKLIF
NA	TRDV1	TRDJ1	TRDD3	TGTGCTCTCTCGGAGGGCCTGGGGGATAGATTCGCCGATAAACTCATCTTT	CALSEGLGDRFADKLIF